This TCR beta chain emerged from a study of regulatory T cells in long-lasting Graves disease. About the study: For a period under 3 months, newly diagnosed Graves' patients had taken antithyroid drugs. Study-level findings and limits: Persistent-disease Graves' patients showed less TCR diversity than new cases.

The germline gives CDR1 SEHNR, CDR2 FQNEAQ (reference sequence). The ends were cut back, 1 base at V and 4 bases at J, with 14 bases in the middle. This CDR3 has 16 amino acids. CDR3 regions were amplified by Arm-PCR using iRepertoire HTBI primers to build TCR beta libraries. Each CDR3 protein gets one entry after TCRdb re-called the multiplex PCR reads with MiXCR. The sample yields around 500,000 distinct CDR3 sequences, about 12% seen once. The time point: newly diagnosed GD, antithyroid drugs for less than 3 months. From RNA extracted from PBMCs, the TCR library was made. This clonotype was recorded at least ten times. Its antigen is not known. These data also formed part of another study, on T cells in Graves' hyperthyroidism and ophthalmopathy. Turning to that study: Those with hyperthyroidism were 18 to 65 years old, newly diagnosed, and ill for under 2 months. TCR CDR3 regions were first amplified by RT-PCR with HTBI primers.

This sequence was found in a woman aged 30 to 39 with Graves disease. The rearrangement uses TRBV7-9 and TRBJ2-1; D is unclear. Specimen: peripheral blood mononuclear cells (PBMCs), collected at new diagnosis, from a patient treated with antithyroid drugs. CDR3 amino acids: CASSLGQDPSYNEQFF. Here the CDR3 DNA reads TGTGCCAGCAGCTTAGGGCAGGATCCTTCGTACAATGAGCAGTTCTTC.